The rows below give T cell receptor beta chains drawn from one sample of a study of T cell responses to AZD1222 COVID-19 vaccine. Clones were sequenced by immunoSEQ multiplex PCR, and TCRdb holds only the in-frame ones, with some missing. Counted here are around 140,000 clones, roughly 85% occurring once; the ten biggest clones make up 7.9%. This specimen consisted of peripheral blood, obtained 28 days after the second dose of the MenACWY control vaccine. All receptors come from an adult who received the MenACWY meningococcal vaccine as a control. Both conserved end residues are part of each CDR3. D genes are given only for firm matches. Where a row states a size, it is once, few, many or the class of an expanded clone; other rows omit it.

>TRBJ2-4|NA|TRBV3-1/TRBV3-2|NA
CASSQGFLLEAKNIQYF
TGTGCCAGCAGCCAGGGTTTCCTCCTCGAAGCCAAAAACATTCAGTACTTC
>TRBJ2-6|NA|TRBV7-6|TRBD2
CASSLLLAGSSGANVLTF
TGTGCCAGCAGTTTACTACTAGCGGGATCCTCTGGGGCCAACGTCCTGACTTTC
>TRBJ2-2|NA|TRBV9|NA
CASSVALSTGELFF
TGTGCCAGCAGCGTAGCGCTCTCGACCGGGGAGCTGTTTTTT
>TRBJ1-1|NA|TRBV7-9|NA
CASSFGAEAFF
TGTGCCAGCAGCTTTGGCGCTGAAGCTTTCTTT
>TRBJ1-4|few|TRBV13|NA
CASSLDRLNEKLFF
TGTGCCAGCAGCTTGGACAGACTAAATGAAAAACTGTTTTTT
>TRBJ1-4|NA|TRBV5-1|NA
CASSPLEGREKLFF
TGCGCCAGCAGCCCCCTGGAGGGACGTGAAAAACTGTTTTTT
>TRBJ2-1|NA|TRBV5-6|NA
CASSLGRMGEQFF
TGTGCCAGCAGCTTGGGGAGGATGGGTGAGCAGTTCTTC
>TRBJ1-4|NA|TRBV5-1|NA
CASSPYGATNEKLFF
TGCGCCAGCAGCCCCTACGGTGCAACTAATGAAAAACTGTTTTTT
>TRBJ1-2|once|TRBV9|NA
CASSETAANYGYTF
TGTGCCAGCAGCGAAACCGCAGCTAACTATGGCTACACCTTC
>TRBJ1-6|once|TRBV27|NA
CASSLVSGYDSPLHF
TGTGCCAGCAGTTTAGTTTCAGGGTACGATTCACCCCTCCACTTT
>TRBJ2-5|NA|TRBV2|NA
CASREEASLGTQYF
TGTGCCAGCAGGGAAGAGGCCTCGCTGGGGACCCAGTACTTC
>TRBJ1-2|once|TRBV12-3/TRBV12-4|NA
CASSPNRFGGYTF
TGTGCCAGCAGCCCAAACCGCTTCGGGGGCTACACCTTC
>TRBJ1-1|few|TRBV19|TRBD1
CASSTQRTGEYNTEAFF
TGTGCCAGTAGTACCCAACGGACAGGGGAATATAACACTGAAGCTTTCTTT
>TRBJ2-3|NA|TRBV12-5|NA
CASGFGPSGADTQYF
TGTGCTAGTGGTTTCGGGCCCTCAGGGGCAGATACGCAGTATTTT